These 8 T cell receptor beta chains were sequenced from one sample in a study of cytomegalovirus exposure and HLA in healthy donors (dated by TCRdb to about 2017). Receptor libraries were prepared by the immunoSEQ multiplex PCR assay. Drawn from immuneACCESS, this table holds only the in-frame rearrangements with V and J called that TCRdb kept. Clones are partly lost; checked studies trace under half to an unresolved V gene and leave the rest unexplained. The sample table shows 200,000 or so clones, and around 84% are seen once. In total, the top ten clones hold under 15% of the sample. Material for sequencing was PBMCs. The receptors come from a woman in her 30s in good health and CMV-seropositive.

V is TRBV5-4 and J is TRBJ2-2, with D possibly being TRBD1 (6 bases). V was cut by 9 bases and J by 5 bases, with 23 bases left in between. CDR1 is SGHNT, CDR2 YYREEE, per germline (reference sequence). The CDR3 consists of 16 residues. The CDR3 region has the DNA TGTGCCACCACCGTACAGGGCCCCCGTCTAACCGGGGAGCTGTTTTTT. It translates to CATTVQGPRLTGELFF.

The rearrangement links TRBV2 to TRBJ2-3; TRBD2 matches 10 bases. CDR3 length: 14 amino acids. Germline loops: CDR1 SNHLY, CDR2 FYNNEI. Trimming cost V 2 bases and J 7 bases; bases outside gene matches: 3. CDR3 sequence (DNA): TGTGCCAGCAGTGAATCTAGCGGGGGCTATACGCAGTATTTT. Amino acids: CASSESSGGYTQYF.

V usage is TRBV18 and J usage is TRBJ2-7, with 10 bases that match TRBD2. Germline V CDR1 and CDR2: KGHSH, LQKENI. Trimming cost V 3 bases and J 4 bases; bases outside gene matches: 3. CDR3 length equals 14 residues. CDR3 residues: CASSPAAGGYEQYF. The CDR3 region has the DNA TGTGCCAGCTCACCCGCAGCGGGAGGGTACGAGCAGTACTTC.

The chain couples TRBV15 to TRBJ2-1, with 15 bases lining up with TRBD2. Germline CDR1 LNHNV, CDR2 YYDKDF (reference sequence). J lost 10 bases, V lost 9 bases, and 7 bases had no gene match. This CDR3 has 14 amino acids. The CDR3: CATGLAGGVWEQFF. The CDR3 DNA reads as TGTGCCACAGGACTAGCGGGAGGGGTATGGGAGCAGTTCTTC.

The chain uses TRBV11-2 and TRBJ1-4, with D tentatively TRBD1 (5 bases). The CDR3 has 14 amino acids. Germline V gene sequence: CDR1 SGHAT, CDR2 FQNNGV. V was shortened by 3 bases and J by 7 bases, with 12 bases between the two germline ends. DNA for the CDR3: TGTGCCAGCAGCTTGAGGAGGAGGGGTGAAAAACTGTTTTTT. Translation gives CASSLRRRGEKLFF.

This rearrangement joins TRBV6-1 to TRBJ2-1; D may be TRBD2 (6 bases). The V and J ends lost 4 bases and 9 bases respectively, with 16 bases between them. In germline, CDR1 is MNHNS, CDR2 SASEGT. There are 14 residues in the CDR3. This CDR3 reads CASSGRRDSLEQFF. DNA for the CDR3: TGTGCCAGCAGTGGACGCCGGGACTCCCTTGAGCAGTTCTTC.

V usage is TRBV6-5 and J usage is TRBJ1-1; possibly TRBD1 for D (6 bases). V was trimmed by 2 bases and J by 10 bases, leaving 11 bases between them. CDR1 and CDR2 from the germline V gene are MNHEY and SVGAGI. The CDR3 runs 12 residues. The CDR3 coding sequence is TGTGCCAGCAGTTACGGGGGGGCTGGAGCTTTCTTT. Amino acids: CASSYGGAGAFF.

This chain's CDR3 is CASSEGLGQGSHEQYF. The CDR3 bases are TGTGCCAGCAGTGAAGGTCTGGGACAGGGTTCTCACGAGCAGTACTTC. This chain links TRBV6-1 with TRBJ2-7; 9 bases line up with TRBD1. Germline loops: CDR1 MNHNS, CDR2 SASEGT. After removal of 1 base from V and 5 bases from J, the junction contained 9 bases not matched to a gene. The CDR3 is 16 residues long.